This T cell receptor beta chain is from a study of cytomegalovirus exposure and HLA in healthy donors. The PCR employed 60 Vbeta primers together with 13 Jbeta primers. The data were produced by immunoSEQ multiplex PCR, yet TCRdb's version contains in-frame clones alone and is incomplete. The sample contains 120,000 to 150,000 clones, about 85% of which appear only once. This clone has just a few counts. V was shortened by 6 bases and J by 8 bases, with 10 bases between the two germline ends. Per the germline V gene, CDR1 is MGHDK and CDR2 is SYGVNS. This CDR3 contains 12 residues. This receptor was taken from a female donor in good health and CMV-seronegative. The chain combines TRBV25-1 with TRBJ2-2; tentatively, D is TRBD1 (6 bases). Sequencing was performed on PBMCs. The CDR3 DNA sequence: TGTGCCAGCAGACAGGGTTTGGGGGAGCTGTTTTTT. It yields the protein CASRQGLGELFF.